This T cell receptor (beta chain) was sequenced for a study of technical replicates of blood from a handful of donors. Sequencing used immunoSEQ multiplex PCR; TCRdb keeps in-frame clones, though not all of them. The table lists about 74,000 clones, 85% to 95% of them singletons. V was cut by 5 bases and J by 0 bases, with 12 bases left in between. From germline, CDR1 is SGHNT and CDR2 YYREEE (reference sequence). This CDR3 comprises 14 residues. This sequence joins TRBV5-4 and TRBJ2-7, with a weak D call TRBD1 (6 bases). Sequenced material: T cells isolated from PBMCs. This receptor was identified in a human donor in good health. In nucleotides, the CDR3 is TGTGCCAGCAGTAAACAGGGAAACTCCTACGAGCAGTACTTC. Amino acids: CASSKQGNSYEQYF.